This is a list of T cell receptor beta chains from one sample in a study of vaccination and CD4 T cells after COVID-19. From the PCR reads, TCRdb called clonotypes with MiXCR, one entry per CDR3 protein. The sample comprises about 13,000 distinct CDR3 sequences, roughly 40% of which are singletons, and roughly 14% rests with the top ten. These receptors have no identified antigens. The specimen was CD4+ T cells from blood, cultured in vitro. These receptors all stem from a human donor who had recovered from COVID-19. CDR3s include the opening cysteine and the closing phenylalanine or tryptophan. The D gene is left open where the match is weak. Clone size appears in some rows only: once, few, many, or a class for an expanded clone.

V: TRBV10-2; J: TRBJ1-4; size: few; D: .; length: 13; CDR3: CASSGLRGEKLFF; DNA: TGCGCCAGCAGTGGGCTACGGGGTGAAAAACTGTTTTTT
V: TRBV7-9; J: TRBJ2-3; size: .; D: .; length: 15; CDR3: CASSLILGRTDTQYF; DNA: TGTGCCAGCAGCTTAATTCTAGGCCGGACAGATACGCAGTATTTT
V: TRBV7-2; J: TRBJ1-5; size: .; D: .; length: 13; CDR3: CASSGTFNQPQHF; DNA: TGTGCCAGCAGCGGGACTTTCAATCAGCCCCAGCATTTT
V: TRBV6-5; J: TRBJ1-2; size: .; D: TRBD1; length: 18; CDR3: CASSYSLQGGLPVGGYTF; DNA: TGTGCCAGCAGTTATTCGTTACAGGGGGGTCTTCCTGTGGGGGGCTACACCTTC
V: TRBV6-2/TRBV6-3; J: TRBJ2-3; size: few; D: TRBD2; length: 16; CDR3: CASSFLAGAITDTQYF; DNA: TGTGCCAGCAGTTTCTTAGCGGGGGCGATAACAGATACGCAGTATTTT
V: TRBV4-1; J: TRBJ2-3; size: .; D: .; length: 19; CDR3: CASSHPPSGLTRKRDTQYF; DNA: TGCGCCAGCAGCCATCCCCCCAGCGGACTAACGCGCAAGCGAGATACGCAGTATTTT
V: TRBV6-5; J: TRBJ2-7; size: .; D: .; length: 16; CDR3: CASSYRTSNLRYEQYF; DNA: TGTGCCAGCAGTTACAGGACCAGCAACTTGCGCTACGAGCAGTACTTC
V: TRBV7-8; J: TRBJ1-4; size: few; D: TRBD1; length: 16; CDR3: CASRPRDRGPNEKLFF; DNA: TGTGCCAGTCGACCGCGGGACAGGGGGCCTAATGAAAAACTGTTTTTT
V: TRBV19; J: TRBJ1-4; size: few; D: .; length: 13; CDR3: CASSGQWGEKLFF; DNA: TGTGCCAGTAGCGGACAGTGGGGCGAAAAACTGTTTTTT
V: TRBV12-3/TRBV12-4; J: TRBJ1-2; size: .; D: .; length: 13; CDR3: CASRPGTLDGYTF; DNA: TGTGCCAGCAGGCCAGGGACCCTTGATGGCTACACCTTC
V: TRBV20-1; J: TRBJ2-3; size: few; D: TRBD2; length: 18; CDR3: CSAPRAGGPWITRDTQYF; DNA: TGCAGTGCTCCCCGGGCGGGGGGGCCGTGGATTACCCGAGATACGCAGTATTTT
V: TRBV27; J: TRBJ1-2; size: .; D: .; length: 16; CDR3: CASSFWGDLRNYGYTF; DNA: TGTGCCAGCAGTTTTTGGGGAGATCTGCGTAACTATGGCTACACCTTC
V: TRBV7-2; J: TRBJ1-1; size: .; D: .; length: 13; CDR3: CASSLPQNTEAFF; DNA: TGTGCCAGCAGCTTACCCCAGAACACTGAAGCTTTCTTT
V: TRBV10-3; J: TRBJ1-6; size: few; D: .; length: 14; CDR3: CALTPSDYNSPLHF; DNA: TGTGCCCTAACCCCAAGCGACTATAATTCACCCCTCCACTTT
V: TRBV2; J: TRBJ1-5; size: .; D: .; length: 15; CDR3: CASSEDGLVNQPQHF; DNA: TGTGCCAGCAGTGAAGACGGTTTGGTCAATCAGCCCCAGCATTTT
V: TRBV2; J: TRBJ2-5; size: few; D: TRBD2; length: 14; CDR3: CASRLGLAEETQYF; DNA: TGTGCCAGCAGGTTAGGACTAGCGGAAGAGACCCAGTACTTC
V: TRBV12-3/TRBV12-4; J: TRBJ1-1; size: .; D: TRBD1; length: 16; CDR3: CASSPFLTGVNTEAFF; DNA: TGTGCCAGCAGCCCTTTCTTAACAGGGGTGAACACTGAAGCTTTCTTT
V: TRBV6-1; J: TRBJ2-7; size: .; D: .; length: 12; CDR3: CASERLGAEQYF; DNA: TGTGCCAGCGAACGCTTGGGGGCCGAGCAGTACTTC
V: TRBV14; J: TRBJ2-1; size: .; D: TRBD2; length: 16; CDR3: CASSPTSGGALNEQFF; DNA: TGTGCCAGCAGCCCCACTAGCGGGGGGGCCCTCAATGAGCAGTTCTTC
V: TRBV5-4; J: TRBJ1-2; size: .; D: .; length: 12; CDR3: CASSLQFQDYTF; DNA: TGTGCCAGCAGCTTGCAGTTCCAGGACTACACCTTC
V: TRBV7-2; J: TRBJ1-6; size: .; D: TRBD1; length: 15; CDR3: CASSPGDSLNSPLHF; DNA: TGTGCCAGCAGCCCCGGGGACAGTCTAAATTCACCCCTCCACTTT
V: TRBV7-6; J: TRBJ1-5; size: .; D: .; length: 12; CDR3: CASSFEGQPQHF; DNA: TGTGCCAGCAGCTTCGAGGGTCAGCCCCAGCATTTT
V: TRBV5-1; J: TRBJ2-3; size: .; D: TRBD1; length: 15; CDR3: CASSHTGTGEHTQYF; DNA: TGCGCCAGCAGCCATACCGGGACAGGGGAGCATACGCAGTATTTT
V: TRBV3-1; J: TRBJ2-5; size: .; D: .; length: 12; CDR3: CASSRTGETQYF; DNA: TGTGCCAGCAGCCGGACGGGAGAGACCCAGTACTTC
V: TRBV2; J: TRBJ1-1; size: .; D: TRBD1; length: 18; CDR3: CASSERWGTGGMNTEAFF; DNA: TGTGCCAGCAGTGAAAGGTGGGGGACAGGGGGAATGAACACTGAAGCTTTCTTT
V: TRBV7-7; J: TRBJ2-5; size: few; D: TRBD2; length: 15; CDR3: CASSSGLAGEETQYF; DNA: TGTGCCAGCAGCTCAGGACTAGCGGGGGAAGAGACCCAGTACTTC
V: TRBV30; J: TRBJ2-1; size: few; D: .; length: 15; CDR3: CAWSVGSPTYNEQFF; DNA: TGTGCCTGGAGTGTAGGATCCCCCACCTACAATGAGCAGTTCTTC
V: TRBV7-2; J: TRBJ1-1; size: .; D: TRBD1; length: 11; CDR3: CASSSGQEAFF; DNA: TGTGCCAGCAGCTCGGGACAGGAAGCTTTCTTT
V: TRBV21-1; J: TRBJ1-5; size: .; D: .; length: 16; CDR3: CASSEIWEYSNQPQHF; DNA: TGTGCCAGCAGCGAAATTTGGGAATATAGCAATCAGCCCCAGCATTTT
V: TRBV11-3; J: TRBJ2-7; size: .; D: .; length: 11; CDR3: CASSLVYEQYF; DNA: TGTGCCAGCAGCTTGGTCTACGAGCAGTACTTC
V: TRBV4-1; J: TRBJ1-1; size: .; D: .; length: 16; CDR3: CASSSTGAGLNTEAFF; DNA: TGCGCCAGCAGCTCCACAGGCGCAGGGCTGAACACTGAAGCTTTCTTT
V: TRBV19; J: TRBJ1-1; size: .; D: .; length: 14; CDR3: CASSIRQGGTEAFF; DNA: TGTGCCAGTAGTATCCGGCAGGGTGGCACTGAAGCTTTCTTT
V: TRBV12-3/TRBV12-4; J: TRBJ1-1; size: once; D: .; length: 14; CDR3: CASSLQDSATEAFF; DNA: TGTGCCAGCAGTCTCCAGGACAGCGCGACTGAAGCTTTCTTT
V: TRBV2; J: TRBJ2-3; size: few; D: .; length: 14; CDR3: CASRWDLESGSQYF; DNA: TGTGCCAGCAGATGGGACCTCGAAAGCGGATCGCAGTATTTT
V: TRBV4-1; J: TRBJ2-3; size: .; D: TRBD2; length: 16; CDR3: CASSQGAGYRTDTQYF; DNA: TGCGCCAGCAGCCAAGGAGCGGGGTATCGCACAGATACGCAGTATTTT
V: TRBV12-3/TRBV12-4; J: TRBJ1-2; size: .; D: TRBD1; length: 14; CDR3: CASSHGQGAAGYTF; DNA: TGTGCCAGCAGTCACGGACAGGGGGCGGCTGGCTACACCTTC
V: TRBV19; J: TRBJ1-6; size: few; D: TRBD1; length: 18; CDR3: CASSMIKRGHSSNSPLHF; DNA: TGTGCCAGTAGTATGATCAAAAGGGGGCACTCTTCTAATTCACCCCTCCACTTT
V: TRBV18; J: TRBJ1-2; size: .; D: .; length: 16; CDR3: CASSPLQGPFESGYTF; DNA: TGTGCCAGCTCACCCCTCCAGGGGCCCTTTGAGAGTGGCTACACCTTC
V: TRBV7-8; J: TRBJ1-1; size: few; D: .; length: 14; CDR3: CASSWGNPNTEAFF; DNA: TGTGCCAGCAGCTGGGGAAACCCGAACACTGAAGCTTTCTTT
V: TRBV28; J: TRBJ1-1; size: .; D: .; length: 13; CDR3: CASTTGFITEAFF; DNA: TGTGCCAGCACGACAGGTTTTATCACTGAAGCTTTCTTT
V: TRBV11-3; J: TRBJ2-1; size: large; D: .; length: 16; CDR3: CASSFLGGVAYNEQFF; DNA: TGTGCCAGCAGCTTCTTAGGCGGGGTAGCCTACAATGAGCAGTTCTTC
V: TRBV19; J: TRBJ2-2; size: .; D: .; length: 15; CDR3: CASSRRPGNTGELFF; DNA: TGTGCCAGTAGTAGGAGACCCGGGAACACCGGGGAGCTGTTTTTT
V: TRBV5-1; J: TRBJ1-6; size: .; D: .; length: 15; CDR3: CASSLEGSYNSPLHF; DNA: TGCGCCAGCAGCTTGGAAGGCTCCTATAATTCACCCCTCCACTTT
V: TRBV6-1; J: TRBJ2-6; size: .; D: TRBD2; length: 17; CDR3: CASSRWASGDGANVLTF; DNA: TGTGCCAGCAGTAGATGGGCTAGCGGGGATGGGGCCAACGTCCTGACTTTC
V: TRBV11-3; J: TRBJ2-3; size: .; D: .; length: 13; CDR3: CASSLDPPDTQYF; DNA: TGTGCCAGCAGCTTAGATCCCCCAGATACGCAGTATTTT
V: TRBV12-3/TRBV12-4; J: TRBJ1-4; size: .; D: TRBD1; length: 14; CDR3: CASRTGQANEKLFF; DNA: TGTGCCAGCAGAACGGGACAGGCTAATGAAAAACTGTTTTTT
V: TRBV4-1; J: TRBJ1-2; size: .; D: .; length: 17; CDR3: CASSQDSITGLWGGYTF; DNA: TGCGCCAGCAGCCAAGATTCAATTACAGGGCTTTGGGGTGGCTACACCTTC
V: TRBV5-3; J: TRBJ1-1; size: .; D: TRBD1; length: 14; CDR3: CASSLRQGRTEAFF; DNA: TGTGCCAGCAGCTTGAGACAGGGGCGGACTGAAGCTTTCTTT
V: TRBV7-9; J: TRBJ1-2; size: .; D: .; length: 13; CDR3: CASSLGPGWGYTF; DNA: TGTGCCAGCAGCTTAGGGCCCGGTTGGGGCTACACCTTC
V: TRBV11-3; J: TRBJ1-2; size: few; D: .; length: 15; CDR3: CASSSPATGNYGYTF; DNA: TGTGCCAGCAGCTCGCCGGCTACAGGGAACTATGGCTACACCTTC
V: TRBV9; J: TRBJ2-1; size: .; D: TRBD2; length: 21; CDR3: CASSLLPPLAGGPNSYNEQFF; DNA: TGTGCCAGCAGCCTCCTGCCCCCACTAGCGGGGGGGCCAAACTCCTACAATGAGCAGTTCTTC
V: TRBV12-3/TRBV12-4; J: TRBJ1-4; size: .; D: .; length: 12; CDR3: CASSYRVEKLFF; DNA: TGTGCCAGCAGTTACAGGGTGGAAAAACTGTTTTTT
V: TRBV7-8; J: TRBJ1-1; size: .; D: .; length: 15; CDR3: CASSLRREGGTEAFF; DNA: TGTGCCAGCAGCTTACGAAGGGAGGGGGGCACTGAAGCTTTCTTT
V: TRBV2; J: TRBJ2-3; size: .; D: TRBD1; length: 15; CDR3: CASSLNRGRADTQYF; DNA: TGTGCCAGCAGCCTAAACAGGGGTAGGGCAGATACGCAGTATTTT